What follows are 30 T cell receptor beta chains derived from one specimen sequenced in a study of blood T cell repertoires in COVID-19. Produced via immunoSEQ multiplex PCR; TCRdb's table is partial and in-frame only. Of some 150,000 clones in the sample, about 88% were seen once. The specimen sequenced was peripheral blood. The source of these receptors is a human donor with acute or convalescent COVID-19. The donor label of this sample is uncertain.

This chain connects TRBV3-1 (or the pseudogene TRBV3-2) to TRBJ2-3, with 9 bases identical to TRBD1. The V segment lost 0 bases and the J segment 7 bases; nucleotides outside the gene matches: 14. Germline-derived CDR1 and CDR2 are LGHDT and YNNKEL (reference sequence). This CDR3 is built from 18 residues. The CDR3: CASSQDPTGGQGHYTQYF. In DNA form, the CDR3 reads TGTGCCAGCAGCCAAGATCCGACGGGGGGACAGGGACATTATACGCAGTATTTT.

This clone was recorded once. This chain joins TRBV28 and TRBJ1-1; D may be TRBD1 (6 bases). Germline CDR1 reads MDHEN; CDR2 reads SYDVKM. The CDR3 has 16 amino acids. Trimming removed 8 bases at V and 5 bases at J, with 24 bases between. CDR3 residues: CASLEKGNRVGTEAFF. Written as DNA, the CDR3 is TGTGCCAGCCTAGAAAAGGGGAACAGGGTGGGGACTGAAGCTTTCTTT.

The gene calls are TRBV7-2 and TRBJ2-3; 14 bases align to TRBD2. The CDR3 covers 15 residues. After removal of 5 bases from V and 5 bases from J, the junction contained 3 bases not matched to a gene. Germline V lookup: CDR1 SGHTA, CDR2 FQGNSA. The CDR3 DNA follows: TGTGCCAGCAGCCCCGGACTAGCGGGGGGAGATACGCAGTATTTT. Its translation is CASSPGLAGGDTQYF.

The chain employs TRBV9 and TRBJ1-5; D is perhaps TRBD1 (5 bases). The CDR3 consists of 15 residues. Germline V lookup: CDR1 SGDLS, CDR2 YYNGEE. Trimming left V 0 bases short and J 2 bases short, with 9 bases between. The chain's CDR3 is CASSVDGRGNQPQHF. For the CDR3, the DNA is TGTGCCAGCAGCGTAGACGGCAGGGGCAATCAGCCCCAGCATTTT.

The rearrangement uses TRBV4-1 and TRBJ2-7, with 8 bases fitting TRBD2. The junction had 6 bases not matched to a gene; V was cut back by 4 bases and J by 4 bases. Germline CDR1 is MGHRA and CDR2 is YSYEKL. This CDR3 contains 14 residues. CDR3 amino acids: CASSLTSGDYEQYV. The CDR3 DNA follows: TGCGCCAGCAGCCTCACTAGCGGAGATTACGAGCAGTACGTC.

This chain links TRBV6-5 with TRBJ2-5; D perhaps matches TRBD2 (6 bases). CDR1 is MNHEY, CDR2 SVGAGI, per germline. Between the trimmed V and J ends, which lost 2 bases and 5 bases, there was a span of 15 bases. The CDR3 has 15 residues. CDR3 sequence: CASSYGVGGPETQYF. For the CDR3, the DNA is TGTGCCAGCAGTTACGGGGTCGGGGGTCCGGAGACCCAGTACTTC.

CDR3: CASSPGGASYEQYV. CDR3 DNA sequence: TGTGCCAGCAGTCCGGGGGGTGCCAGCTACGAGCAGTACGTC. The chain is built from TRBV6-1 and TRBJ2-7; 7 nucleotides match TRBD2. This CDR3 is 14 amino acids long. J lost 3 bases, V lost 5 bases, and 7 bases had no gene match. Germline assignment: CDR1 MNHNS and CDR2 SASEGT.

This rearrangement joins TRBV3-1 (or the pseudogene TRBV3-2) to TRBJ2-7; 7 bases are shared with TRBD1. The length of the CDR3 is 17 residues. Germline CDR1 LGHDT, CDR2 YNNKEL (reference sequence). V lost 2 bases, J lost 0 bases, and 10 bases stayed unmatched. The CDR3 loop is CASSQRWQGEPSYEQYF. CDR3 nucleotides: TGTGCCAGCAGCCAAAGATGGCAGGGGGAACCCTCCTACGAGCAGTACTTC.

This clone appeared once. The rearrangement joins TRBV6-5 to TRBJ2-5, with D maybe TRBD1 (5 bases). Germline-derived CDR1 and CDR2 are MNHEY and SVGAGI. The CDR3 extends over 15 amino acids. V was trimmed by 0 bases and J by 5 bases, leaving 13 bases between them. The CDR3 DNA sequence: TGTGCCAGCAGTTACTCGGGTGGTTCAGGGGAGACCCAGTACTTC. Protein: CASSYSGGSGETQYF.

This clone was observed once. This chain connects TRBV6-2 or TRBV6-3 to TRBJ2-7, with D perhaps matching TRBD1 (6 bases). This CDR3 is 14 amino acids long. Per germline, CDR1 MNHEY and CDR2 SVGEGT. With 4 bases removed from V and 2 bases from J, the gap between germline ends came to 12 bases. CDR3 sequence reads: CASSSNRVTYEQYF. Written as DNA, the CDR3 is TGTGCCAGCAGTTCTAACAGGGTGACCTACGAGCAGTACTTC.

The chain employs TRBV20-1 and TRBJ2-3; TRBD2 matches at 7 bases. CDR1 is DFQATT and CDR2 is SNEGSKA in the germline V gene (reference sequence). The CDR3 covers 14 residues. Germline trimming cut 3 bases from V and 6 bases from J; bases unmatched to any gene: 9. The CDR3 region has the DNA TGCAGTGCTAGTAGGCGGGAGATGATGGATACGCAGTATTTT. The encoded protein is CSASRREMMDTQYF.

This chain uses TRBV7-6 with TRBJ2-3; 9 positions agree with TRBD2. The CDR3 runs to 16 residues. V shed 3 bases, J shed 1 base, and the junction held 5 bases outside the gene matches. Germline V gives CDR1 SGHVS, CDR2 FNYEAQ. The DNA for the CDR3 is TGTGCCAGCAGCTTGGTAGCGGGAGTTGGCACAGATACGCAGTATTTT. Translated, it gives CASSLVAGVGTDTQYF.

This sequence joins TRBV4-2 and TRBJ1-5, with D unclear. Germline lookup yields CDR1 LGHNA and CDR2 YNFKEQ. The CDR3 loop spans 15 amino acids. Trimming took 0 bases from V and 6 from J, leaving 12 bases between them. The CDR3 nucleotides read TGTGCCAGCAGCCAAGATGGGCAGGAAAGTCAGCCCCAGCATTTT. As protein: CASSQDGQESQPQHF.

The rearrangement uses TRBV3-1 (or the pseudogene TRBV3-2) and TRBJ2-1, with 9 bases lining up with TRBD1. This CDR3 has 20 amino acids. In germline, CDR1 is LGHDT, CDR2 YNNKEL (reference sequence). Trimming at V came to 2 bases and at J to 9 bases, leaving 23 bases not matched to a gene. The CDR3 DNA is TGTGCCAGCAGCCAAAGGGGCGGGACAGGGAAGTCGATATCCCCTGGTGAGCAGTTCTTC. It is translated as CASSQRGGTGKSISPGEQFF.

This chain joins TRBV27 and TRBJ1-5, with 8 bases lining up with TRBD1. Germline values: CDR1 MNHEY, CDR2 SMNVEV (reference sequence). The CDR3 runs 13 residues. Trimming at V came to 9 bases and at J to 4 bases, leaving 5 bases not matched to a gene. The CDR3 region is CASQTGGNQPQHF. The CDR3 DNA reads as TGTGCCAGTCAAACAGGGGGTAATCAGCCCCAGCATTTT.

A few counts support this clone. The rearrangement joins TRBV4-3 to TRBJ1-4; D uncertain. V shed 0 bases and J shed 8 bases, with 13 bases lying between them. The CDR3 covers 15 residues. The germline gives CDR1 LGHNA, CDR2 YSLEER. In nucleotides, the CDR3 is TGCGCCAGCAGCCAAGAGTTGAACCCGGGGGAAAAACTGTTTTTT. Translating it yields CASSQELNPGEKLFF.

The gene calls are TRBV10-3 and TRBJ1-1; the match to TRBD1 covers 10 bases. With V trimmed by 3 bases and J by 6 bases, 7 bases remained unmatched. This CDR3 spans 15 amino acids. The V gene's germline CDR1 is ENHRY and CDR2 SYGVKD. CDR3 protein: CAISDLGQGEAEAFF. DNA for the CDR3: TGTGCCATCAGTGATCTCGGACAGGGGGAGGCTGAAGCTTTCTTT.

The chain links TRBV19 to TRBJ1-2, with 9 bases that match TRBD1. This CDR3 contains 17 residues. Losses at the gene ends were 0 bases for V and 5 bases for J; bases not matched to a gene: 10. CDR1 and CDR2 (germline): LNHDA, SQIVND (reference sequence). The CDR3 nucleotides read TGTGCCAGTAGTATAGACGGGACAGGGTTATTGGGATATGGCTACACCTTC. As protein: CASSIDGTGLLGYGYTF.

This chain's CDR3 is CASSAGGARATEAFF. Here the CDR3 DNA reads TGTGCCAGCAGCGCGGGGGGGGCTAGGGCCACTGAAGCTTTCTTT. The J gene is TRBJ1-1, the V gene TRBV7-9; D is perhaps TRBD1 (6 bases). The CDR3 covers 15 residues. Trimming removed 5 bases from V and 4 bases from J, with 17 bases in between. Germline V gene sequence: CDR1 SEHNR, CDR2 FQNEAQ (reference sequence).

The rearrangement links TRBV12-3 or TRBV12-4 to TRBJ2-5, with 13 bases lining up with TRBD2. The CDR3 runs to 13 residues. J gave up 9 bases and V 6 bases, and 4 bases lay outside the gene matches. The CDR3 region is CASRRTSGGAQYF. The CDR3 bases are TGTGCCAGCAGACGGACTAGCGGGGGAGCCCAGTACTTC.

The V gene is TRBV21-1, the J gene TRBJ2-3; TRBD2 is the table's D call, not checked against the DNA. TRBV21-1 is tagged as a pseudogene. The CDR3 extends over 19 amino acids. The CDR3 spells CASSKVGRAETQNTDTQYF. The CDR3 region has the DNA TGTGCCAGCAGCAAAGTCGGGAGGGCAGAAACACAGAACACAGATACGCAGTATTTT.

Details on this clone: An end of the junction does not agree with germline; a read error may underlie this. The rearrangement joins TRBV7-7 to TRBJ2-2; 10 bases fit TRBD2. The CDR3 spans 16 residues. Per germline, CDR1 SSHAT and CDR2 FNYEAQ (reference sequence). CDR3 sequence reads: CASSPTSGTSPGELFF. The CDR3 nucleotides are TGTGCTAGCAGCCCAACTAGCGGGACTTCTCCCGGGGAGCTGTTTTTT.

V and J are TRBV9 and TRBJ1-4, with D hard to call. This CDR3 spans 11 amino acids. Per the germline V gene, CDR1 is SGDLS and CDR2 is YYNGEE. CDR3 sequence: CYPRPNEKLFF. CDR3 DNA: TGTTACCCGAGGCCTAATGAAAAACTGTTTTTT.

This clone was seen a handful of times. The rearrangement links TRBV29-1 to TRBJ2-5; TRBD2 aligns across 11 bases. This CDR3 is built from 14 residues. The V gene's germline CDR1 is SQVTM and CDR2 ANQGSEA. J lost 4 bases, V lost 7 bases, and 8 bases had no gene match. The CDR3: CSAKTSGDGETQYF. CDR3 DNA: TGCAGCGCGAAGACTAGCGGGGACGGAGAGACCCAGTACTTC.

This clone showed up just once. The V call is TRBV4-1, the J call TRBJ2-3, with TRBD2 identical over 8 bases. The junction had 8 bases not matched to a gene; V was cut back by 4 bases and J by 5 bases. This CDR3 spans 15 amino acids. Germline V lookup: CDR1 MGHRA, CDR2 YSYEKL. This CDR3 reads CASSRLLAGGDTQYF. The CDR3 nucleotides read TGCGCCAGCAGCCGCCTTCTGGCGGGAGGAGATACGCAGTATTTT.

The rearrangement joins TRBV4-3 to TRBJ1-4, with TRBD1 matching over 8 bases. J was trimmed by 7 bases and V by 4 bases; bases with no gene match: 14. Germline V gives CDR1 LGHNA, CDR2 YSLEER. The CDR3 sequence is 17 residues long. CDR3 bases: TGCGCCAGCAGCCGAGGGGGACAGGTGGGGTCGGGTGAAAAACTGTTTTTT. Its translation: CASSRGGQVGSGEKLFF.

The chain employs TRBV28 and TRBJ2-7; D is ambiguous. V was cut by 3 bases and J by 0 bases, with 6 bases left in between. The CDR3 length is 13 residues. Germline-derived CDR1 and CDR2 are MDHEN and SYDVKM. CDR3 residues: CASSLGSSYEQYV. The CDR3 bases are TGTGCCAGCAGTTTGGGCAGCTCCTACGAGCAGTACGTC.

The chain recombines TRBV6-2 or TRBV6-3 with TRBJ2-4, with TRBD1 as a possible D gene (6 bases). From germline, CDR1 is MNHEY and CDR2 SVGEGT. This CDR3 contains 17 residues. The V end lost 0 bases, the J end lost 7 bases, and 19 bases lay between the germline ends. The CDR3, as DNA: TGTGCCAGCAGTTACTCGAAACAGGGTCTTTTCTTCAACATTCAGTACTTC. It yields the protein CASSYSKQGLFFNIQYF.

This chain uses TRBV7-3 with TRBJ2-1; D gene unclear. The CDR3 sequence is 11 residues long. The V gene's germline CDR1 is SGHTA and CDR2 FQGTGA. The V end lost 4 bases, the J end lost 5 bases, and 3 bases lay between the germline ends. CDR3 nucleotides: TGTGCCAGCAGCTACAACAATGAGCAGTTCTTC. Protein product: CASSYNNEQFF.

Here the CDR3 reads CASSLGETGNTIYF. CDR3 bases: TGTGCCAGCAGCCTCGGGGAGACAGGAAACACCATATATTTT. This chain connects TRBV5-6 to TRBJ1-3, with unresolved D. This CDR3 has 14 amino acids. The V end lost 4 bases, the J end lost 4 bases, and 12 bases lay between the germline ends. Germline assignment: CDR1 SGHDT and CDR2 YYEEEE. Full variable domain (remainder filled in from reference TRBV5-6 and TRBJ1-3): DAGVTQSPTHLIKTRGQQVTLRCSPKSGHDTVSWYQQALGQGPQFIFQYYEEEERQRGNFPDRFSGHQFPNYSSELNVNALLLGDSALYLCASSLGETGNTIYFGEGSWLTVV.